This TCR beta chain was sequenced for a study of T cell changes during pregnancy in multiple sclerosis. V gave up 0 bases and J gave up 4 bases; unmatched junction bases: 12. The CDR3 spans 18 residues. Germline assignment: CDR1 LGHNA and CDR2 YNFKEQ. Sequencing was performed with immunoSEQ multiplex PCR; in TCRdb, only in-frame clones are kept and a portion is missing. The sample holds about 36,000 clones, roughly 93% seen once. V is TRBV4-2 and J is TRBJ1-3, with 7 nucleotides matching TRBD1. This TCR came from a female donor with multiple sclerosis, enrolled in a pregnancy study. This material consisted of CD4+ T cells from peripheral blood mononuclear cells, taken in the first trimester of pregnancy. CDR3 bases: TGTGCCAGCAGCCAAGAGGGCAGGGGACAGAACTTAGGAAACACCATATATTTT. It yields the protein CASSQEGRGQNLGNTIYF.